This passage covers 17 T cell receptor beta chains from one sample sequenced in a study of T cells in Graves' hyperthyroidism and ophthalmopathy. Authors of the study amplified TCR beta CDR3 regions from RNA transcripts. When the TCR CDR3 underwent first-round RT-PCR, the HTBI primer set was used. MiXCR, applied by TCRdb to the multiplex PCR reads, yields one record per CDR3 protein. The data hold hundreds of thousands of distinct CDR3 sequences, with approximately 40% observed a single time. Sequenced input: blood. The origin of the receptors is a man younger than 30 with Graves' hyperthyroidism.

This clonotype was seen more than once but under ten times. The chain combines TRBV5-6 with TRBJ1-6; D not certain. The V end lost 0 bases, the J end lost 0 bases, and 10 bases lay between the germline ends. CDR3 length equals 17 residues. CDR1 SGHDT and CDR2 YYEEEE come from the germline V gene. CDR3 in amino acids: CASSLERSSSYNSPLHF. The CDR3 DNA reads TGTGCCAGCAGCTTGGAAAGGTCGAGCTCCTATAATTCACCCCTCCACTTT.

This clonotype was detected only a few times. Its ends do not fully match the called genes, so a read error is possible. The chain uses TRBV5-1 and TRBJ1-5, with D possibly being TRBD1 (5 bases). This CDR3 is built from 16 residues. Germline CDR1 reads SGHRS; CDR2 reads YFSETQ. CDR3 sequence (DNA): TGTGCCAGCAGCTGGGCCGGGACCTATAGCAATCAGCCCCAGCATTTT. Residues: CASSWAGTYSNQPQHF.

This clonotype was counted at least ten times. V gene TRBV10-2 combines with J gene TRBJ1-4, with 9 bases matching TRBD1. The CDR3 is 13 amino acids. V dropped 8 bases and J dropped 7; count of bases not matched to a gene: 5. Germline-derived CDR1 and CDR2 are WSHSY and SAAADI. CDR3 residues: CASRQGGGEKLFF. CDR3 in DNA: TGCGCCAGCCGACAGGGGGGAGGTGAAAAACTGTTTTTT.

The chain uses TRBV7-8 and TRBJ1-4, with a tentative D call TRBD1 (5 bases). With 5 bases removed from V and 4 bases from J, the gap between germline ends came to 14 bases. This CDR3 has 15 amino acids. Germline assignment: CDR1 SGHVS and CDR2 FQNEAQ. This chain's CDR3 is CASSQGTDFNEKLFF. For the CDR3, the DNA is TGTGCCAGCAGCCAAGGGACCGACTTTAATGAAAAACTGTTTTTT.

Details on this clonotype: A much larger clone differs from this one at a single base, so this may be a read error. The rearrangement links TRBV6-1 to TRBJ1-2, with D possibly being TRBD1 (5 bases). Germline assignment: CDR1 MNHNS and CDR2 SASEGT. Trimming left V 8 bases short and J 4 bases short, with 14 bases between. The CDR3 length is 13 residues. This CDR3 reads CASGQDIRYGYTF. The CDR3 DNA reads TGTGCCAGCGGCCAGGACATCCGCTATGGCTACACCTTC.

There are a few counts of this clonotype. The chain combines TRBV25-1 with TRBJ1-3, with 9 positions matching TRBD1. Germline CDR1 and CDR2: MGHDK and SYGVNS. J gave up 3 bases and V 1 base, and 1 base lay outside the gene matches. The CDR3 spans 15 residues. The CDR3 coding sequence is TGTGCCAGCAGTGAATGGACAGGGGATGGAAACACCATATATTTT. Translating gives CASSEWTGDGNTIYF. Complete variable domain (other parts from reference TRBV25-1 and TRBJ1-3): EADIYQTPRYLVIGTGKKITLECSQTMGHDKMYWYQQDPGMELHLIHYSYGVNSTEKGDLSSESTVSRIRTEHFPLTLESARPSHTSQYLCASSEWTGDGNTIYFGEGSWLTVV.

In this sample, this clonotype turned up a few times. Germline is not matched at one junction end, which may reflect a read error. V and J are TRBV5-6 and TRBJ2-6; D is possibly TRBD2 (6 bases). Germline CDR1 SGHDT, CDR2 YYEEEE. The CDR3 totals 12 residues. CDR3 loop: CASSLGGNVLTF. The CDR3 nucleotides are TGTGCCAGCAGCCTCGGGGGCAACGTCCTGACTTTC.

This clonotype was found a few times. CDR3 in DNA: TGCGCCAGCAGCTTGGGATACGGGGGCGACTACGAGCAGTACTTC. This translates into CASSLGYGGDYEQYF. The rearrangement joins TRBV5-1 to TRBJ2-7; D possibly uses TRBD1 or TRBD2 (6 bases each). Germline V lookup: CDR1 SGHRS, CDR2 YFSETQ. The CDR3 has 15 amino acids. Trimming shortened V by 0 bases and J by 3 bases, and 13 bases separated the two germline ends.

A word on this clonotype: A much larger clonotype is one base distant, so this may be a read error. The chain recombines TRBV10-2 with TRBJ1-1; possible D gene TRBD1, 6 bases. This CDR3 has 14 residues. Germline loops: CDR1 WSHSY, CDR2 SAAADI. In nucleotides, the CDR3 is TGTGCCAGCAGCAGGGGCAGCGATTACACTGAAGCTTTCTTT. Its translation is CASSRGSDYTEAFF.

For the CDR3, the DNA is TGTGCCAGCAGCTTGTTCAGGGAAGGTGAAGAGACCCAGTACTTC. It encodes CASSLFREGEETQYF. The chain uses TRBV11-1 and TRBJ2-5, with a possible D match to TRBD1 (5 bases). There are 15 residues in the CDR3. Trimming stripped 3 bases from V and 3 bases from J, with 14 bases between. Germline V lookup: CDR1 SGHAT, CDR2 FQDESV (reference sequence).

At least ten counts were recorded for this clonotype. This chain joins TRBV7-2 and TRBJ1-5, with D uncertain. The CDR3 sequence is 14 residues long. V lost 4 bases and J 3 bases, leaving 10 bases between the germline ends. Germline V gene sequence: CDR1 SGHTA, CDR2 FQGNSA. The CDR3 reads CASSSTAFNQPQHF. The CDR3 nucleotides are TGTGCCAGCAGCTCTACAGCGTTCAATCAGCCCCAGCATTTT.

A word on this clonotype: This may arise from a read error, as a much more abundant clone is one base away. This chain connects TRBV2 to TRBJ2-7; D is uncertain. The CDR3 runs to 14 residues. V was clipped by 8 bases and J by 9 bases, with 23 bases between them. Germline CDR1 reads SNHLY; CDR2 reads FYNNEI. The CDR3 loop is CASGMSYHYERQYF. DNA for the CDR3: TGTGCCAGCGGGATGTCATACCATTACGAGCGGCAGTACTTC.

This chain connects TRBV7-3 to TRBJ1-2, with 8 nucleotides matching TRBD1. The CDR3 consists of 15 residues. Germline CDR1 SGHTA, CDR2 FQGTGA. Trimming removed 0 bases from V and 5 bases from J; junction bases left unmatched: 5. CDR3 residues: CASSLTAQGAYGYTF. CDR3 nucleotides: TGTGCCAGCAGCTTAACAGCGCAGGGGGCGTATGGCTACACCTTC.

The table lists this clonotype with a few counts. The rearrangement joins TRBV19 to TRBJ1-1, with a weak D call TRBD1 (6 bases). The CDR3 is made up of 16 amino acids. Germline assignment: CDR1 LNHDA and CDR2 SQIVND (reference sequence). V lost 3 bases, J lost 1 base, and 15 bases lay in between. The CDR3 nucleotides are TGTGCCAGTAGTATCTACAGGGAAACGCGGAACACTGAAGCTTTCTTT. Encoded protein: CASSIYRETRNTEAFF.

This clonotype was found once. This chain links TRBV6-2 or TRBV6-3 with TRBJ1-5; D not certain. Germline V gene data show CDR1 as MNHEY and CDR2 as SVGEGT. This CDR3 contains 15 residues. Trimming took off 8 bases at V and 2 bases at J, with 16 bases between the two ends. The CDR3 here is CASSPDTFGNQPQHF. The CDR3 DNA is TGTGCCAGCTCACCAGACACCTTCGGCAATCAGCCCCAGCATTTT.

The CDR3 region is CASSPNRGSGGAVEELFF. Written as DNA, the CDR3 is TGTGCCAGCAGTCCCAACCGGGGGAGCGGGGGGGCGGTCGAGGAGCTGTTTTTT. V and J are TRBV25-1 and TRBJ2-2; 10 bases map to TRBD2. Germline CDR1 reads MGHDK; CDR2 reads SYGVNS. The V and J ends lost 5 bases and 10 bases, in that order; junction bases with no gene match: 19. This CDR3 is built from 18 residues. Complete variable domain (other parts from reference TRBV25-1 and TRBJ2-2): EADIYQTPRYLVIGTGKKITLECSQTMGHDKMYWYQQDPGMELHLIHYSYGVNSTEKGDLSSESTVSRIRTEHFPLTLESARPSHTSQYLCASSPNRGSGGAVEELFFGEGSRLTVL.

This clonotype was seen at least ten times. The chain couples TRBV7-6 to TRBJ2-2, with D unclear. The CDR3 spans 16 residues. Germline CDR1 and CDR2: SGHVS and FNYEAQ. Trimming stripped 1 base from V and 5 bases from J, with 14 bases between. The CDR3 sequence is CASSLEGRASTGELFF. For the CDR3, the DNA is TGTGCCAGCAGCTTAGAGGGTCGGGCGTCTACCGGGGAGCTGTTTTTT.